Each of the 16 T cell receptor beta chains below was sequenced from the same sample in a study of T-cell reconstitution after alpha-beta-depleted transplantation in children. Unique molecular identifiers tagged the TCRbeta library. TCRdb reprocessed the PCR reads via MiXCR and lists one record per CDR3 protein. The data show 250,000 to 350,000 distinct CDR3 sequences, 9.9% seen once. Specimen: PBMCs from the stem cell graft donor, collected from the stem cell graft. The origin of the receptors is a human donor who donated a stem cell graft to a child with SCID.

V and J are TRBV18 and TRBJ2-7, with D possibly matching TRBD1 (6 bases). The germline V gene has CDR1 KGHSH and CDR2 LQKENI. The CDR3 covers 13 residues. V lost 3 bases, J lost 4 bases, and 10 bases lay in between. CDR3 sequence: CASSPTGIYEQYF. The CDR3 DNA reads TGTGCCAGCTCACCTACAGGGATATACGAGCAGTACTTC.

The rearrangement uses TRBV12-3 or TRBV12-4 and TRBJ1-2; 9 bases match TRBD1. The J segment lost 2 bases and the V segment lost 7 bases, leaving 8 bases of the junction unmatched. The CDR3 contains 15 residues. The CDR3 sequence is CASTSPGTGNYGYTF. The DNA for the CDR3 is TGTGCCAGCACCAGTCCCGGGACAGGGAACTATGGCTACACCTTC.

This clonotype was seen at least ten times. The V gene is TRBV29-1, the J gene TRBJ2-2, with D unresolved. CDR1 is SQVTM and CDR2 is ANQGSEA in the germline V gene. V gave up 5 bases and J gave up 1 base, with 11 bases separating them. The CDR3 length is 14 residues. CDR3 protein: CSVSVAVNTGELFF. DNA of the CDR3: TGCAGCGTTTCAGTTGCGGTGAACACCGGGGAGCTGTTTTTT.

This clonotype was recorded at least ten times. The rearrangement uses TRBV29-1 and TRBJ1-2; TRBD1 might be the D (5 bases). Trimming shortened V by 7 bases and J by 4 bases, and 13 bases separated the two germline ends. The germline V gene encodes CDR1 SQVTM and CDR2 ANQGSEA. This CDR3 comprises 12 residues. CDR3 bases: TGCAGCGCTTGGGGAGGGGCCTATGGCTACACCTTC. Translation: CSAWGGAYGYTF.

A few counts support this clonotype. The chain carries TRBV20-1 and TRBJ2-4; no firm D call. The germline V and J ends were trimmed by 3 bases and 8 bases, with 2 bases remaining between them. The CDR3 is 9 residues long. Germline CDR1 and CDR2: DFQATT and SNEGSKA (reference sequence). CDR3 in DNA: TGCAGTGCTAGGGACATTCAGTACTTC. This codes for CSARDIQYF.

The V gene is TRBV7-2, the J gene TRBJ2-7; D may be TRBD1 (6 bases). This CDR3 spans 12 amino acids. Germline V gene sequence: CDR1 SGHTA, CDR2 FQGNSA. V lost 5 bases to trimming and J lost 6 bases, with 11 bases between them. CDR3 nucleotides: TGTGCCAGCAGCACCCAGGGGCTCGAGCAGTACTTC. Its translation: CASSTQGLEQYF.

This clonotype was seen a few times. The chain joins TRBV20-1 to TRBJ2-3, with D possibly matching TRBD1 (5 bases). The CDR3 loop spans 14 amino acids. Germline CDR1 reads DFQATT; CDR2 reads SNEGSKA (reference sequence). V lost 3 bases and J 2 bases, leaving 12 bases between the germline ends. The CDR3 sequence is CSARGQEYTDTQYF. In DNA form, the CDR3 reads TGCAGTGCTAGGGGGCAGGAATACACAGATACGCAGTATTTT.

This clonotype has more than one count but fewer than ten. The rearrangement uses TRBV19 and TRBJ2-2, with D hard to call. The CDR3 is 16 residues long. Germline V CDR1 and CDR2: LNHDA, SQIVND (reference sequence). The V and J ends lost 3 bases and 0 bases respectively, with 11 bases between them. The DNA for the CDR3 is TGTGCCAGTAGTATCCTAGGCCTTCCGAACACCGGGGAGCTGTTTTTT. Translated, it gives CASSILGLPNTGELFF.

Only a few counts were recorded for this clonotype. This rearrangement joins TRBV7-8 to TRBJ2-5, with 7 bases aligning to TRBD1. V shed 7 bases, J shed 2 bases, and the junction held 4 bases outside the gene matches. CDR1 and CDR2 from the germline V gene are SGHVS and FQNEAQ. The CDR3 has 13 residues. CDR3 DNA: TGTGCCAGCAACCGGGACAGTCAAGAGACCCAGTACTTC. Its translation: CASNRDSQETQYF.

The J gene is TRBJ2-1, the V gene TRBV4-1, with no clear D. The germline V gene encodes CDR1 MGHRA and CDR2 YSYEKL. The CDR3 contains 16 residues. The V end was cut by 1 base, the J end by 5 bases, with 15 bases between. Here the CDR3 reads CASSQAEWTLNNEQFF. For the CDR3, the DNA is TGCGCCAGCAGCCAAGCCGAATGGACGCTAAACAATGAGCAGTTCTTC.

This clonotype was observed at least ten times. The rearrangement links TRBV7-3 to TRBJ2-5; 8 positions agree with TRBD2. The J segment lost 4 bases and the V segment lost 2 bases, leaving 0 bases of the junction unmatched. The germline V gene encodes CDR1 SGHTA and CDR2 FQGTGA. There are 13 residues in the CDR3. CDR3 in amino acids: CASSLREGETQYF. In nucleotides, the CDR3 is TGTGCCAGCAGCTTACGGGAGGGAGAGACCCAGTACTTC.

This chain links TRBV2 with TRBJ2-2, with D uncertain. Germline CDR1 reads SNHLY; CDR2 reads FYNNEI. Trimming took 6 bases from V and 5 from J, leaving 13 bases between them. The CDR3 loop spans 14 amino acids. The CDR3 loop is CASRKEPGTGELFF. CDR3 nucleotide sequence: TGTGCCAGCAGGAAAGAACCGGGTACCGGGGAGCTGTTTTTT.

At least ten counts were recorded for this clonotype. The chain uses TRBV5-1 and TRBJ1-4; D gene unclear. CDR3 length: 14 amino acids. Looked up from germline, CDR1 is SGHRS and CDR2 is YFSETQ. Trimming took off 0 bases at V and 8 bases at J, with 11 bases between the two ends. In DNA, the CDR3 is TGCGCCAGCAGCTTGGGAAGTCTTGAAGAAAAACTGTTTTTT. The encoded protein is CASSLGSLEEKLFF.

This chain connects TRBV27 to TRBJ2-7; 10 nucleotides align to TRBD1. CDR3 size: 16 residues. V shed 8 bases and J 6 bases; nucleotides not matched to a gene: 16. Looked up from germline, CDR1 is MNHEY and CDR2 is SMNVEV (reference sequence). The CDR3 coding sequence is TGTGCCAGCCAGGCCGATACCGGGACAGGGGCATTCGAGCAGTACTTC. It translates to CASQADTGTGAFEQYF.

This clonotype occurred a few times. The gene calls are TRBV13 and TRBJ2-4; no clear D. CDR3 size: 15 residues. V was trimmed by 5 bases and J by 5 bases, leaving 16 bases between them. Looked up from germline, CDR1 is PRHDT and CDR2 is FYEKMQ (reference sequence). The CDR3 bases are TGTGCCAGCAGCGAACTGTCTTTAGTCCAAAACATTCAGTACTTC. Its translation is CASSELSLVQNIQYF.

This chain links TRBV5-1 with TRBJ2-3; 11 positions agree with TRBD2. Germline CDR1 is SGHRS and CDR2 is YFSETQ. The CDR3 consists of 16 residues. Trimming took 3 bases from V and 2 from J; bases not matched to a gene: 5. Here the CDR3 reads CASSSGTSGATDTQYF. The CDR3 region has the DNA TGCGCCAGCAGCTCTGGGACTAGCGGAGCCACAGATACGCAGTATTTT. The variable domain in full, with the rest retrieved from reference TRBV5-1 and TRBJ2-3, is KAGVTQTPRYLIKTRGQQVTLSCSPISGHRSVSWYQQTPGQGLQFLFEYFSETQRNKGNFPGRFSGRQFSNSRSEMNVSTLELGDSALYLCASSSGTSGATDTQYFGPGTRLTVL.